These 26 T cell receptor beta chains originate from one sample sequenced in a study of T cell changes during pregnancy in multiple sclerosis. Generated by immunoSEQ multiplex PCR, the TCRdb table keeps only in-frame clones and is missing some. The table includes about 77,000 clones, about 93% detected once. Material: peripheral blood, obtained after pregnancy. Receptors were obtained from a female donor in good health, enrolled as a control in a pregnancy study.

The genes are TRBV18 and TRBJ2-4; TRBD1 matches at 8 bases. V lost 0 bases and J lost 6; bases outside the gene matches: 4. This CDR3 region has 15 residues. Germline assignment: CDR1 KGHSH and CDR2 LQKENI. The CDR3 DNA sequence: TGTGCCAGCTCACCACCGGGACAGGACTCAAACATTCAGTACTTC. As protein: CASSPPGQDSNIQYF.

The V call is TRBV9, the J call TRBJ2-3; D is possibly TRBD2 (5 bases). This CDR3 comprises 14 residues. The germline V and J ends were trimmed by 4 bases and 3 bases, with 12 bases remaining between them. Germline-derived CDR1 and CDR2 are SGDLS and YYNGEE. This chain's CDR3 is CASSFAGWTDTQYF. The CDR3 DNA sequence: TGTGCCAGCAGCTTTGCGGGTTGGACAGATACGCAGTATTTT.

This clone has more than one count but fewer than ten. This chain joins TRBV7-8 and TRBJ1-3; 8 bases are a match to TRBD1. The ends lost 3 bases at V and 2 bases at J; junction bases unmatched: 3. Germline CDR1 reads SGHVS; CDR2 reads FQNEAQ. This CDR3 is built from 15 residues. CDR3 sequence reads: CASSLVDRAGNTIYF. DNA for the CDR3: TGTGCCAGCAGCTTGGTGGACAGGGCTGGAAACACCATATATTTT.

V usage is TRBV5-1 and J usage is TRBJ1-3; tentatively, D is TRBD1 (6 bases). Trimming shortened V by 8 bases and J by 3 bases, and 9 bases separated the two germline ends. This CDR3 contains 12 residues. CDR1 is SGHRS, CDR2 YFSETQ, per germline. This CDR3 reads CASTGFGNTIYF. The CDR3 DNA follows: TGCGCCAGTACAGGGTTTGGAAACACCATATATTTT.

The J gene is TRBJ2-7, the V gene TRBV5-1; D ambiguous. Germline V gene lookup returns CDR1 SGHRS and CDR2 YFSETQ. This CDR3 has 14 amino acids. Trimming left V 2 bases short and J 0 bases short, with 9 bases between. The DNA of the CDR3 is TGCGCCAGCAGCTTCACAGCCGACTCCTACGAGCAGTACTTC. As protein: CASSFTADSYEQYF.

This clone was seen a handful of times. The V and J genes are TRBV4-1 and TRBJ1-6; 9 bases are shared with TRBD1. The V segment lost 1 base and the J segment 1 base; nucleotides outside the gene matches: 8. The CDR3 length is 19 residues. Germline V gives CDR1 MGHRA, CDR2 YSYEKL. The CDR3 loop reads CASSQASGTGMSYNSPLHF. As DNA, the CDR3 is TGCGCCAGCAGCCAAGCATCCGGGACAGGGATGTCCTATAATTCACCCCTCCACTTT.

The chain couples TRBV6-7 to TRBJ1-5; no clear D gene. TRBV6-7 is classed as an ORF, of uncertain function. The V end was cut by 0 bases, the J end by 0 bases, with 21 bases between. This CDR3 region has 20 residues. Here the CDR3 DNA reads TGTGCCAGCAGTTACTCGATTGAGTCAGACATCCATTTTAGCAATCAGCCCCAGCATTTT. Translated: CASSYSIESDIHFSNQPQHF.

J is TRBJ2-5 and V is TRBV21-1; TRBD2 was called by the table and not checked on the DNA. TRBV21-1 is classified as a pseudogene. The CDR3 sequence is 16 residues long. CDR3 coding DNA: TGTGCCAGCAGCAAAGGGTCTAGTAGAGGTGGAGAGACCCAGTACTTC. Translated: CASSKGSSRGGETQYF.

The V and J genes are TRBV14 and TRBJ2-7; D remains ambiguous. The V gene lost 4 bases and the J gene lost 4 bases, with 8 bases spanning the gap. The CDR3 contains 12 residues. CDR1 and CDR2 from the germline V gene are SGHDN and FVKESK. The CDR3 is CASSRARYEQYF. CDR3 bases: TGTGCCAGCAGCCGCGCGCGGTACGAGCAGTACTTC.

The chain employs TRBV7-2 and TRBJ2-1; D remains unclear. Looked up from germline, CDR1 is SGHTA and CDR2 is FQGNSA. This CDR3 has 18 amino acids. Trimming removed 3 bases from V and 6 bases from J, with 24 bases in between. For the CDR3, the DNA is TGTGCCAGCAGCTTTTTCCGCGAGGCTGGTAAGATGCTCAATGAGCAGTTCTTC. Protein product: CASSFFREAGKMLNEQFF.

The CDR3 spells CASSLGLQGAGNTIYF. The CDR3 DNA reads as TGTGCCAGCAGCTTAGGTCTACAGGGGGCTGGAAACACCATATATTTT. This sequence joins TRBV7-8 and TRBJ1-3, with 8 bases lining up with TRBD1. The CDR3 is 16 residues long. CDR1 SGHVS and CDR2 FQNEAQ come from the germline V gene. The J segment lost 2 bases and the V segment lost 1 base, leaving 4 bases of the junction unmatched.

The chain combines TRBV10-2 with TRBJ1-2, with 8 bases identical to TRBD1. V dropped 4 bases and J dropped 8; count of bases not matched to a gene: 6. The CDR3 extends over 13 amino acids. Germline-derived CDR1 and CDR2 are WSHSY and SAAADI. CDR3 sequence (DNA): TGCGCCAGCAGTGCTCCAGGGGGCGAAGGCTACACCTTC. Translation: CASSAPGGEGYTF.

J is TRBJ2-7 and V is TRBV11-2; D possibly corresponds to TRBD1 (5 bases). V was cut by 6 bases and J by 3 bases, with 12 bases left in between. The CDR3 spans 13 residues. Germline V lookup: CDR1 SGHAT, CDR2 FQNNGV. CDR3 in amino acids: CASRRTLFYEQYF. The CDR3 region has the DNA TGTGCCAGCAGGCGGACACTTTTCTACGAGCAGTACTTC.

CDR3 residues: CASSQDTGLADRSTDTQYF. Here the CDR3 DNA reads TGCGCCAGCAGCCAAGATACGGGGCTAGCGGACAGAAGCACAGATACGCAGTATTTT. This chain uses TRBV4-1 with TRBJ2-3, with D perhaps matching TRBD2 (7 bases). V dropped 0 bases and J dropped 0 bases, with 19 bases sitting between them. The germline CDR1 and CDR2 sequences are MGHRA and YSYEKL. CDR3 length equals 19 residues.

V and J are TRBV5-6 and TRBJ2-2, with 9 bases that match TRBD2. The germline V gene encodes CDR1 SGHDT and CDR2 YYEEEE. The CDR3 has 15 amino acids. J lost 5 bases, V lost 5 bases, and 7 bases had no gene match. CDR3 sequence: CASRSGGPITGELFF. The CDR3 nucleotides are TGTGCCAGCAGAAGCGGGGGGCCAATAACCGGGGAGCTGTTTTTT.

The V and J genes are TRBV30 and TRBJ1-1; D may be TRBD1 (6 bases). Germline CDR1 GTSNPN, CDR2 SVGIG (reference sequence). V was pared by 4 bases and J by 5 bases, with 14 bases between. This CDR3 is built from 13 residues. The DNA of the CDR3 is TGTGCCTGGACGGGGGGCTCTGAGACTGAAGCTTTCTTT. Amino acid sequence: CAWTGGSETEAFF.

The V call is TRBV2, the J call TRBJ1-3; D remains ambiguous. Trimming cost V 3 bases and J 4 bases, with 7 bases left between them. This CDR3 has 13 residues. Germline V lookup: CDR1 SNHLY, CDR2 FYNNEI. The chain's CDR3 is CASSDGVGNTIYF. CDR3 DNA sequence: TGTGCCAGCAGTGACGGTGTGGGAAACACCATATATTTT. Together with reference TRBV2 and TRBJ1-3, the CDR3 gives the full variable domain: EPEVTQTPSHQVTQMGQEVILRCVPISNHLYFYWYRQILGQKVEFLVSFYNNEISEKSEIFDDQFSVERPDGSNFTLKIRSTKLEDSAMYFCASSDGVGNTIYFGEGSWLTVV.

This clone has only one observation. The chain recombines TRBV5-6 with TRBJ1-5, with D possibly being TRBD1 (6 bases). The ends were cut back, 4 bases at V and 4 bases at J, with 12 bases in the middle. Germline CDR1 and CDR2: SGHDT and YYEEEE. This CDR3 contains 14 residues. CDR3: CASSPGRGNQPQHF. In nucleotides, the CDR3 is TGTGCCAGCAGCCCCGGGAGGGGGAATCAGCCCCAGCATTTT.

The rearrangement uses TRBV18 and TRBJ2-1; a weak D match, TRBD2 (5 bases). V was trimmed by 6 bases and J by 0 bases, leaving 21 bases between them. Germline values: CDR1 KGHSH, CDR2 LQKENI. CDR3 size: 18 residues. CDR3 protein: CASSETPLASSSYNEQFF. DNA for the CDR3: TGTGCCAGCTCTGAAACCCCGTTAGCGTCGAGCTCCTACAATGAGCAGTTCTTC.

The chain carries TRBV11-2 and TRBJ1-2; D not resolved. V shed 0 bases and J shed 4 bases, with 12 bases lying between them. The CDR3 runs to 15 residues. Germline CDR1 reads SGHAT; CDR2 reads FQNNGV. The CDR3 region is CASSLDPSLVYGYTF. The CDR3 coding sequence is TGTGCCAGCAGCTTAGATCCTTCCCTTGTCTATGGCTACACCTTC.

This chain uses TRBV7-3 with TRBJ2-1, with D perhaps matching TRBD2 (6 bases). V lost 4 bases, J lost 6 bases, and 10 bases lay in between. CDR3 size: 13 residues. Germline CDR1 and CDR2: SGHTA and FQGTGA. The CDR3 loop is CASSSGLSNEQFF. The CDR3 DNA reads TGTGCCAGCAGCTCGGGACTCTCCAATGAGCAGTTCTTC. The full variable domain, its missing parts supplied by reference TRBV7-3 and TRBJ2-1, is GAGVSQTPSNKVTEKGKYVELRCDPISGHTALYWYRQSLGQGPEFLIYFQGTGAADDSGLPNDRFFAVRPEGSVSTLKIQRTERGDSAVYLCASSSGLSNEQFFGPGTRLTVL.

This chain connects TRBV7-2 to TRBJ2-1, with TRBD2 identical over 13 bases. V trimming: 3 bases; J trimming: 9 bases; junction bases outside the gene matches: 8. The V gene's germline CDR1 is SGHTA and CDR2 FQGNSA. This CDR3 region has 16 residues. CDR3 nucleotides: TGTGCCAGCAGCTTCGGACTAGCGGGAGTCCTTGTTGAGCAGTTCTTC. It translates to CASSFGLAGVLVEQFF.

CDR3 sequence (DNA): TGTGCCAGCAGCCGTTGGACTAGCGGGGAGAATGAGCAGTTCTTC. As protein: CASSRWTSGENEQFF. The chain links TRBV11-3 to TRBJ2-1; TRBD2 agrees at 12 bases. Germline assignment: CDR1 SGHNT and CDR2 YENEEA. Trimming at V came to 5 bases and at J to 7 bases, leaving 6 bases not matched to a gene. This CDR3 spans 15 amino acids. Supplemented by reference TRBV11-3 and TRBJ2-1, the full variable domain reads EAGVVQSPRYKIIEKKQPVAFWCNPISGHNTLYWYLQNLGQGPELLIRYENEEAVDDSQLPKDRFSAERLKGVDSTLKIQPAELGDSAVYLCASSRWTSGENEQFFGPGTRLTVL.

CDR3 in amino acids: CASSMGDRENEQFF. CDR3 bases: TGTGCCAGCTCAATGGGGGACAGGGAGAATGAGCAGTTCTTC. The rearrangement uses TRBV28 and TRBJ2-1; 9 nucleotides align to TRBD1. This CDR3 spans 14 amino acids. J lost 7 bases, V lost 8 bases, and 9 bases had no gene match. The germline gives CDR1 MDHEN, CDR2 SYDVKM. Full variable domain (missing parts from reference TRBV28 and TRBJ2-1): DVKVTQSSRYLVKRTGEKVFLECVQDMDHENMFWYRQDPGLGLRLIYFSYDVKMKEKGDIPEGYSVSREKKERFSLILESASTNQTSMYLCASSMGDRENEQFFGPGTRLTVL.

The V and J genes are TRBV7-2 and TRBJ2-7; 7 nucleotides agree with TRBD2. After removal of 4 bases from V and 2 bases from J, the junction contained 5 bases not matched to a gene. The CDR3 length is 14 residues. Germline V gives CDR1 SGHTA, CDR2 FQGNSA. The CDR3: CASSSNGLAYEQYF. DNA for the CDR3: TGTGCCAGCAGCTCGAACGGACTAGCCTACGAGCAGTACTTC.

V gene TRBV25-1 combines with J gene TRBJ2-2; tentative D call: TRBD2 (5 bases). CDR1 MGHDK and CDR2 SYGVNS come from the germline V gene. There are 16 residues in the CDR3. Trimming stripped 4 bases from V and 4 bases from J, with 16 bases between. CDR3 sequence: CASSGAKAGGTGELFF. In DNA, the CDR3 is TGTGCCAGCAGTGGGGCGAAGGCAGGAGGCACCGGGGAGCTGTTTTTT.